These T cell receptor beta chains were read from a single sample in a study of blood T cell repertoires in COVID-19. Profiling relied on immunoSEQ multiplex PCR, and the TCRdb table lists in-frame clones only, not all of them. In the table there are roughly 290,000 clones, around nine tenths of which are singletons. The specimen was PBMCs or T cells enriched from blood (not recorded which). The receptors originated from a woman between 40 and 50 years old who had recovered from COVID-19. Each CDR3 is given with its conserved first and last residue. A D gene is named only where the DNA matches it firmly. A clone size is listed for some rows: how often the clone was seen (once, few, many), or a class if it is expanded.

CDR3aa: CASSLGLAGVYEQYF
CDR3nt: TGTGCCAGCAGCCTGGGACTAGCGGGGGTCTACGAGCAGTACTTC
v_gene: TRBV3-1/TRBV3-2
abundance: .
d_gene: TRBD2
j_gene: TRBJ2-7

CDR3aa: CASSRQANTGELFF
CDR3nt: TGTGCCAGCAGTCGACAGGCGAACACCGGGGAGCTGTTTTTT
v_gene: TRBV2
abundance: .
d_gene: .
j_gene: TRBJ2-2

CDR3aa: CASSHTSGRREQYF
CDR3nt: TGTGCCAGTAGTCATACTAGCGGGAGAAGGGAGCAGTACTTC
v_gene: TRBV19
abundance: .
d_gene: TRBD2
j_gene: TRBJ2-7

CDR3aa: CSVEEAGTGTYEQYF
CDR3nt: TGCAGCGTTGAAGAGGCCGGGACAGGGACCTACGAGCAGTACTTC
v_gene: TRBV29-1
abundance: once
d_gene: TRBD1
j_gene: TRBJ2-7

CDR3aa: CASSLKAGEFNYGYTF
CDR3nt: TGCGCCAGCAGCTTGAAGGCAGGGGAGTTTAACTATGGCTACACCTTC
v_gene: TRBV5-1
abundance: .
d_gene: .
j_gene: TRBJ1-2

CDR3aa: CASSLPGGAYEQYF
CDR3nt: TGCGCCAGCAGCTTGCCCGGCGGGGCCTACGAGCAGTACTTC
v_gene: TRBV5-1
abundance: .
d_gene: .
j_gene: TRBJ2-7

CDR3aa: CASSLINTEAFF
CDR3nt: TGTGCCAGCAGCCTTATAAACACTGAAGCTTTCTTT
v_gene: TRBV7-8
abundance: .
d_gene: .
j_gene: TRBJ1-1

CDR3aa: CASSLARESNEQFF
CDR3nt: TGTGCCAGCAGCTTAGCGCGGGAGAGCAATGAGCAGTTCTTC
v_gene: TRBV7-2
abundance: once
d_gene: TRBD2
j_gene: TRBJ2-1

CDR3aa: CASPTTGTGGSGELFF
CDR3nt: TGTGCCAGCCCAACGACCGGGACAGGGGGATCCGGGGAGCTGTTTTTT
v_gene: TRBV18
abundance: .
d_gene: TRBD1
j_gene: TRBJ2-2

CDR3aa: CASSYARGFSTEAFF
CDR3nt: TGTGCCAGCAGTTATGCTAGGGGATTCAGCACTGAAGCTTTCTTT
v_gene: TRBV28
abundance: .
d_gene: .
j_gene: TRBJ1-1

CDR3aa: CATGVGGSFDEQYF
CDR3nt: TGTGCCACCGGTGTAGGGGGCTCTTTCGACGAGCAGTACTTC
v_gene: TRBV19
abundance: .
d_gene: TRBD1
j_gene: TRBJ2-7

CDR3aa: CASSPPSLSVNTEAFF
CDR3nt: TGTGCCAGCTCACCACCCTCGCTCAGCGTTAACACTGAAGCTTTCTTT
v_gene: TRBV18
abundance: .
d_gene: .
j_gene: TRBJ1-1

CDR3aa: CATSRDRRGETQYF
CDR3nt: TGTGCCACCAGCAGAGATCGTCGGGGAGAGACCCAGTACTTC
v_gene: TRBV15
abundance: .
d_gene: .
j_gene: TRBJ2-5

CDR3aa: CASSLVVGGIAGELFF
CDR3nt: TGTGCCAGCAGCTTGGTAGTGGGGGGGATCGCCGGGGAGCTGTTTTTT
v_gene: TRBV5-4
abundance: .
d_gene: TRBD2
j_gene: TRBJ2-2

CDR3aa: CATSEGTSGTDTQYF
CDR3nt: TGTGCCACCAGTGAAGGGACTAGCGGCACAGATACGCAGTATTTT
v_gene: TRBV24-1
abundance: .
d_gene: TRBD2
j_gene: TRBJ2-3

CDR3aa: CASRPPDRSYGYTF
CDR3nt: TGTGCCAGCAGACCTCCTGACAGGTCCTATGGCTACACCTTC
v_gene: TRBV5-4
abundance: .
d_gene: .
j_gene: TRBJ1-2

CDR3aa: CASRRTVGGTEAFF
CDR3nt: TGTGCCAGCAGGCGGACAGTCGGCGGCACTGAAGCTTTCTTT
v_gene: TRBV6-5
abundance: few
d_gene: .
j_gene: TRBJ1-1

CDR3aa: CASSSTGGVPTYEQYF
CDR3nt: TGTGCCAGCAGTTCCACGGGGGGGGTCCCTACCTACGAGCAGTACTTC
v_gene: TRBV27
abundance: .
d_gene: TRBD2
j_gene: TRBJ2-7

CDR3aa: CASQQVYAPYEQYF
CDR3nt: TGCGCCAGCCAACAGGTCTATGCCCCCTACGAGCAGTACTTC
v_gene: TRBV10-2
abundance: once
d_gene: .
j_gene: TRBJ2-7

CDR3aa: CASSPHTGELFF
CDR3nt: TGTGCCAGCAGCCCTCACACCGGGGAGCTGTTTTTT
v_gene: TRBV7-8
abundance: .
d_gene: .
j_gene: TRBJ2-2

CDR3aa: CASSWTSGRVLVETQYF
CDR3nt: TGTGCCAGCAGCTGGACTAGCGGGAGGGTTTTGGTAGAGACCCAGTACTTC
v_gene: TRBV5-8
abundance: .
d_gene: TRBD2
j_gene: TRBJ2-5

CDR3aa: CASGWDFGADTQYF
CDR3nt: TGTGCTAGTGGTTGGGACTTCGGAGCAGATACGCAGTATTTT
v_gene: TRBV12-5
abundance: .
d_gene: .
j_gene: TRBJ2-3

CDR3aa: CASRPSSVEETQYF
CDR3nt: TGCGCCAGCAGACCTTCTAGCGTAGAAGAGACCCAGTACTTC
v_gene: TRBV5-1
abundance: .
d_gene: .
j_gene: TRBJ2-5

CDR3aa: CASSVGAGGLDEQFF
CDR3nt: TGTGCCAGCAGCGTAGGGGCGGGAGGCTTAGATGAGCAGTTCTTC
v_gene: TRBV9
abundance: .
d_gene: TRBD2
j_gene: TRBJ2-1

CDR3aa: CASSLKGLAGVEQYF
CDR3nt: TGTGCCAGCAGTTTAAAGGGACTAGCGGGAGTCGAGCAGTACTTC
v_gene: TRBV27
abundance: .
d_gene: TRBD2
j_gene: TRBJ2-7

CDR3aa: CASSLSGSNQPQHF
CDR3nt: TGTGCCAGCAGTTTATCAGGGTCCAATCAGCCCCAGCATTTT
v_gene: TRBV28
abundance: .
d_gene: .
j_gene: TRBJ1-5

CDR3aa: CASSDGGGPYNEQFF
CDR3nt: TGTGCCAGCAGTGACGGAGGGGGCCCCTACAATGAGCAGTTCTTC
v_gene: TRBV6-4
abundance: .
d_gene: .
j_gene: TRBJ2-1

CDR3aa: CASSQDPRQVDNYGYTF
CDR3nt: TGTGCCAGCAGCCAAGATCCCAGACAGGTCGATAACTATGGCTACACCTTC
v_gene: TRBV3-1/TRBV3-2
abundance: .
d_gene: .
j_gene: TRBJ1-2